This record concerns one T cell receptor (beta chain) sequence. Its target is unknown. These data originate in a study of cytomegalovirus exposure and HLA in healthy donors. Study as a whole: Previous work identified roughly 110 million unique TCR beta sequences from roughly 170 million T cells.

Primers included in the PCR were 60 Vbeta and 13 Jbeta primers. Repertoires were generated with immunoSEQ multiplex PCR, while TCRdb's copy carries only in-frame clones and drops some. The table records approximately 130,000 clones, roughly 85% of them present only once. Study-level results: The only immune exposure information that was available was CMV serostatus. In all likelihood, a cluster of highly shared sequence variants was a sequencing artifact. TRBV6-2, TRBV6-3 and some other V segments were unresolvable in 87-base-pair reads.

The CDR3 contains 12 residues. The germline CDR1 and CDR2 sequences are SGHTA and FQGTGA. V lost 6 bases, J lost 6 bases, and 8 bases lay in between. Input material: PBMCs. The chain combines TRBV7-3 with TRBJ2-2; D is unresolved. The TCR originated in a man aged 40-49 years in good health and CMV-seronegative. This CDR3 is CASRSAAGELFF. CDR3 nucleotide sequence: TGTGCCAGCAGGTCCGCGGCCGGGGAGCTGTTTTTT.